These T cell receptor beta chains were read from a single sample in a study of cytomegalovirus exposure and HLA in healthy donors. Method: immunoSEQ multiplex PCR; TCRdb's copy keeps in-frame clones and lacks some. The sample data list approximately 200,000 clones. The source material was PBMCs. All receptors derive from a boy younger than 18 in good health and CMV-seronegative. Each CDR3 is given with its conserved first and last residue. The order of the fields is V gene, J gene, D gene, CDR3 DNA, CDR3 protein. The D gene is left open where the match is weak.

>TRBV7-2|TRBJ1-3|.
TGTGCCAGCAGCTTAGTTCATCCCACCATATATTTT
CASSLVHPTIYF
>TRBV14|TRBJ2-2|.
TGTGCCAGCAGCCAAGATCTACTAGCAAGGGAGCTGTTTTTT
CASSQDLLARELFF
>TRBV15|TRBJ1-1|.
TGTGCCACCAGACCCCCTGGACAGCCTAACACTGAAGCTTTCTTT
CATRPPGQPNTEAFF
>TRBV9|TRBJ2-5|TRBD2
TGTGCCAGCAGCCGAGGGACTAGCGGGGGCCAAGAGACCCAGTACTTC
CASSRGTSGGQETQYF
>TRBV4-1|TRBJ2-3|.
TGCGCCAGCAGCCATTCCTCCGGGACTACAGATACGCAGTATTTT
CASSHSSGTTDTQYF
>TRBV27|TRBJ2-7|.
TGTGCCAGCAGTGCGTCGTCTTTTTCCTACGAGCAGTACTTC
CASSASSFSYEQYF
>TRBV27|TRBJ1-1|TRBD1
TGTGCCAGCAGTCTCAGGGGGAACGCTGAAGCTTTCTTT
CASSLRGNAEAFF
>TRBV7-6|TRBJ1-2|.
TGTGCCAGCAGCCAGGACAGCCAGACTGGCTACACCTTC
CASSQDSQTGYTF
>TRBV2|TRBJ1-2|TRBD1
TGTGCCAGCAGTAGGACAGGGGATTCTCACCGCTATGGCTACACCTTC
CASSRTGDSHRYGYTF
>TRBV11-2|TRBJ1-4|.
TGTGCCAGCAGCTTAAATGCGGCAACTAATGAAAAACTGTTTTTT
CASSLNAATNEKLFF
>TRBV11-2|TRBJ2-1|TRBD1
TGTGCCAGCAGCTTCCGGACAGGGGCAAATGAGCAGTTCTTC
CASSFRTGANEQFF
>TRBV12-5|TRBJ2-2|.
TGTGCTAGTGGTTTGGTCACAGGACGTACCTCGAACACCGGGGAGCTGTTTTTT
CASGLVTGRTSNTGELFF
>TRBV27|TRBJ1-2|TRBD1
TGTGCCAGCACCAGGGACAGGGGGGGCTACACCTTC
CASTRDRGGYTF
>TRBV25-1|TRBJ1-1|.
TGTGCCAGCAGTCCCCCTCTCCAGGGGATGGACACTGAAGCTTTCTTT
CASSPPLQGMDTEAFF
>TRBV13|TRBJ1-4|.
TGTGCCAGCAGCCCATCGGGGGGGATTGGGGAAAAACTGTTTTTT
CASSPSGGIGEKLFF
>TRBV7-9|TRBJ2-3|TRBD1
TGTGCCAGCAGCTTTGGAGGACAGGGGCGGACGCAGTATTTT
CASSFGGQGRTQYF
>TRBV19|TRBJ2-7|TRBD1
TGTGCCAGTTCCTCTCCGGGACAGCTATCCTACGAGCAGTACTTC
CASSSPGQLSYEQYF
>TRBV2|TRBJ2-7|TRBD1
TGTGCCAGCAGCAATCCCGGGACAGGGGGGTGGCAGTACTTC
CASSNPGTGGWQYF
>TRBV30|TRBJ1-2|.
TGTGCCTTGGACCGGAGGGGCTATAGCTACACCTTC
CALDRRGYSYTF
>TRBV7-8|TRBJ1-1|.
TGTGCCAGCAGCTCCCGCCCCCTCGACAGTGGCACTGAAGCTTTCTTT
CASSSRPLDSGTEAFF
>TRBV6-4|TRBJ1-4|.
TGTGCCAGCAGGTTTAATAATGAAAAACTGTTTTTT
CASRFNNEKLFF
>TRBV18|TRBJ1-4|.
TGTGCCAGCTCACCAGCGGGGAATAATGAAAAACTGTTTTTT
CASSPAGNNEKLFF
>TRBV19|TRBJ2-1|TRBD2
TGTGCCAGTAGTGGGTGGGAGGGGTCCTTATACAATGAGCAGTTCTTC
CASSGWEGSLYNEQFF
>TRBV25-1|TRBJ2-7|.
TGTGCCAGCAGAGGTCCGCCAAGGGCTACAGGCGAGCAGTACTTC
CASRGPPRATGEQYF
>TRBV2|TRBJ1-6|TRBD1
TGTGCCAGCAGTGTTGGTGCTCCGGGACAGTCCAGCTCCTATAATTCACCCCTCCACTTT
CASSVGAPGQSSSYNSPLHF
>TRBV5-1|TRBJ1-6|.
TGCGCCAACCGATGGTTGGGGGGGGCCCTCCACTTT
CANRWLGGALHF
>TRBV2|TRBJ2-1|.
TGTGCCAGCAGCCCCCCTAATGAGCAGTTCTTC
CASSPPNEQFF
>TRBV19|TRBJ1-1|TRBD1
TGTGCCAGTAGTAGGGGACAGGGGCGTCGAAACACTGAAGCTTTCTTT
CASSRGQGRRNTEAFF
>TRBV11-1|TRBJ1-1|TRBD1
TGTGCCAGCGGACAGGGAGACACTGAAGCTTTCTTT
CASGQGDTEAFF